The 8 T cell receptor beta chains below come from one sample, sequenced in a study of control samples from healthy donors and cancer patients. Measured with immunoSEQ multiplex PCR; TCRdb has only the in-frame clones, and not every one. The table shows 100,000 or so clones, with more than 75% occurring only once. The specimen sequenced was blood. The receptors were sampled from a woman aged 60 to 75 in good health.

V gene TRBV18 combines with J gene TRBJ2-5; D unclear. The germline V gene has CDR1 KGHSH and CDR2 LQKENI. V lost 3 bases to trimming and J lost 2 bases, with 7 bases between them. This CDR3 region has 13 residues. DNA for the CDR3: TGTGCCAGCTCACCCGGACGGCAAGAGACCCAGTACTTC. It codes for CASSPGRQETQYF.

This sequence joins TRBV11-1 and TRBJ2-3; weak D call: TRBD2 (5 bases). Germline V gene data show CDR1 as SGHAT and CDR2 as FQDESV (reference sequence). Between the trimmed V and J ends, which lost 2 bases and 6 bases, there was a span of 9 bases. CDR3 size: 13 residues. CDR3 sequence: CASSLLAMDTQYF. In DNA, the CDR3 is TGTGCCAGCAGCTTATTAGCGATGGATACGCAGTATTTT.

The chain combines TRBV7-8 with TRBJ1-1; TRBD1 is a possible D gene (6 bases). Germline assignment: CDR1 SGHVS and CDR2 FQNEAQ. Deletions cut 6 bases from V and 1 base from J, with 15 bases between. The CDR3 is 15 amino acids. The CDR3: CASRRPGAGNTEAFF. The CDR3 nucleotides are TGTGCCAGCAGAAGGCCGGGGGCTGGGAACACTGAAGCTTTCTTT.

The V call is TRBV6-6, the J call TRBJ1-3; 9 positions agree with TRBD1. Germline V CDR1 and CDR2: MNHNY, SVGAGI (reference sequence). The CDR3 extends over 15 amino acids. Trimming took 5 bases from V and 4 from J; bases not matched to a gene: 6. The CDR3 reads CASSRTGEIGNTIYF. The CDR3 coding sequence is TGTGCCAGCAGTCGGACAGGGGAGATCGGAAACACCATATATTTT.

The chain recombines TRBV5-1 with TRBJ2-4; D is ambiguous. With 0 bases removed from V and 4 bases from J, the gap between germline ends came to 14 bases. From germline, CDR1 is SGHRS and CDR2 YFSETQ. The CDR3 spans 16 residues. The CDR3 loop reads CASSLETGGKKNIQYF. Written as DNA, the CDR3 is TGCGCCAGCAGCTTGGAGACTGGTGGCAAAAAAAACATTCAGTACTTC. Complete variable domain (other parts from reference TRBV5-1 and TRBJ2-4): KAGVTQTPRYLIKTRGQQVTLSCSPISGHRSVSWYQQTPGQGLQFLFEYFSETQRNKGNFPGRFSGRQFSNSRSEMNVSTLELGDSALYLCASSLETGGKKNIQYFGAGTRLSVL.

The chain recombines TRBV7-9 with TRBJ2-5; D perhaps matches TRBD2 (7 bases). V dropped 5 bases and J dropped 4 bases, with 11 bases sitting between them. Germline CDR1 and CDR2: SEHNR and FQNEAQ (reference sequence). The CDR3 length is 13 residues. DNA of the CDR3: TGTGCCAGCAGCCAGGGAGGGGGAGAGACCCAGTACTTC. Protein sequence: CASSQGGGETQYF.

This rearrangement joins TRBV6-1 to TRBJ1-6; 9 bases are shared with TRBD1. Trimming at V came to 1 base and at J to 7 bases, leaving 17 bases not matched to a gene. Germline V lookup: CDR1 MNHNS, CDR2 SASEGT. The CDR3 contains 20 residues. Here the CDR3 reads CASSEGLSQGDRALNSPLHF. DNA for the CDR3: TGTGCCAGCAGTGAAGGTCTGAGCCAGGGGGACAGGGCGTTGAATTCACCCCTCCACTTT.

V usage is TRBV7-2 and J usage is TRBJ1-2; 11 nucleotides match TRBD1. Germline loops: CDR1 SGHTA, CDR2 FQGNSA. Unmatched junction bases numbered 3, after V lost 3 bases and J lost 3 bases. The CDR3 length is 15 residues. The CDR3 region is CASSFWTGGDYGYTF. In DNA form, the CDR3 reads TGTGCCAGCAGCTTTTGGACAGGGGGCGACTATGGCTACACCTTC.